The 9 T cell receptor beta chains below were found in one sample sequenced in a study of beta chain features in type 1 diabetes. The investigators reverse transcribed all of the isolated RNA, so they sequenced expressed TCRB transcripts. Generated by immunoSEQ multiplex PCR, the TCRdb table keeps only in-frame clones and is missing some. The sample records 900,000 or so clones, 17% being singletons. Sequences were obtained from naive CD4+ T cells from blood. All receptors come from a woman aged 18-29 years in good health.

This clone occurred a few times. V gene TRBV20-1 combines with J gene TRBJ2-4; D gene uncertain. Germline CDR1 and CDR2: DFQATT and SNEGSKA (reference sequence). The CDR3 consists of 11 residues. V was pared by 2 bases and J by 8 bases, with 7 bases between. CDR3 nucleotide sequence: TGCAGTGCTAGAACAGAAGACATTCAGTACTTC. This translates into CSARTEDIQYF.

This clone was counted between two and nine times. The rearrangement joins TRBV7-3 to TRBJ1-1; TRBD1 might be the D (5 bases). The CDR3 has 14 amino acids. The germline V gene encodes CDR1 SGHTA and CDR2 FQGTGA. V was pared by 5 bases and J by 2 bases, with 12 bases between. This chain's CDR3 is CASSKDSKNTEAFF. CDR3 DNA: TGTGCCAGCAGCAAAGACAGTAAAAACACTGAAGCTTTCTTT.

The sample holds a few counts of this clone. This chain links TRBV18 with TRBJ2-2; 7 bases align to TRBD1. The CDR3 contains 15 residues. Per the germline V gene, CDR1 is KGHSH and CDR2 is LQKENI. With V trimmed by 6 bases and J by 0 bases, 4 bases remained unmatched. The CDR3 reads CASSGQAANTGELFF. The CDR3 DNA reads as TGTGCCAGCTCCGGACAGGCGGCGAACACCGGGGAGCTGTTTTTT.

In this sample, this clone turned up a few times. V and J are TRBV4-3 and TRBJ1-2; D unresolved. Germline V gene data show CDR1 as LGHNA and CDR2 as YSLEER. V lost 0 bases, J lost 1 base, and 9 bases lay in between. This CDR3 contains 15 residues. CDR3 nucleotides: TGCGCCAGCAGCCAAGATCATCTGATTAACTATGGCTACACCTTC. This gives the protein CASSQDHLINYGYTF.

This clone was detected a few times. This rearrangement joins TRBV5-4 to TRBJ2-2; possible D gene TRBD2, 6 bases. The length of the CDR3 is 15 residues. Trimming left V 2 bases short and J 2 bases short, with 10 bases between. CDR1 and CDR2 (germline): SGHNT, YYREEE (reference sequence). CDR3 residues: CASSLGLKNTGELFF. The CDR3 region has the DNA TGTGCCAGCAGCTTAGGACTAAAAAACACCGGGGAGCTGTTTTTT.

The chain carries TRBV5-6 and TRBJ2-5, with D possibly TRBD1 on 5 matching bases. The germline V gene encodes CDR1 SGHDT and CDR2 YYEEEE. This CDR3 is built from 16 residues. The V end lost 1 base, the J end lost 1 base, and 14 bases lay between the germline ends. CDR3 protein: CASSLQGVWGQETQYF. DNA of the CDR3: TGTGCCAGCAGCTTGCAGGGCGTCTGGGGCCAAGAGACCCAGTACTTC. Supplemented by reference TRBV5-6 and TRBJ2-5, the full variable domain reads DAGVTQSPTHLIKTRGQQVTLRCSPKSGHDTVSWYQQALGQGPQFIFQYYEEEERQRGNFPDRFSGHQFPNYSSELNVNALLLGDSALYLCASSLQGVWGQETQYFGPGTRLLVL.

V is TRBV6-5 and J is TRBJ2-5; weak D call: TRBD2 (5 bases). CDR1 is MNHEY and CDR2 is SVGAGI in the germline V gene. The CDR3 length is 12 residues. With 5 bases removed from V and 5 bases from J, the gap between germline ends came to 9 bases. CDR3 in amino acids: CASSRRGETQYF. For the CDR3, the DNA is TGTGCCAGCAGTCGCAGAGGGGAGACCCAGTACTTC.

The chain joins TRBV7-8 to TRBJ2-2; the D gene is possibly TRBD2 (6 bases). CDR3 length: 16 amino acids. Germline V gives CDR1 SGHVS, CDR2 FQNEAQ. Trimming took off 4 bases at V and 1 base at J, with 13 bases between the two ends. This CDR3 is CASSSERVRNTGELFF. The CDR3 DNA is TGTGCCAGCAGCTCAGAGCGGGTTAGGAACACCGGGGAGCTGTTTTTT.

The rearrangement uses TRBV11-2 and TRBJ1-3, with D possibly TRBD1 on 5 matching bases. From germline, CDR1 is SGHAT and CDR2 FQNNGV. CDR3 size: 15 residues. The ends were cut back, 6 bases at V and 5 bases at J, with 17 bases in the middle. CDR3 nucleotide sequence: TGTGCCAGCAGAGACCTGCGGGGGAACCGAAACACCATATATTTT. This translates into CASRDLRGNRNTIYF.